The sample holds a few counts of the clone carrying this TCR beta chain. TCRdb's table, derived via immunoSEQ multiplex PCR, lists solely in-frame clones and lacks some. The sample has about 400,000 clones; just under 90% are singletons. V was clipped by 1 base and J by 5 bases; unmatched bases: 7. The germline V gene has CDR1 SGHAT and CDR2 FQNNGV. The CDR3 runs 16 residues. The sample comes from a study of blood T cell repertoires in COVID-19. Study-wide context: The cDNA or gDNA used as material had been derived from T cells, B-cell-depleted T cells, or PBMCs.

Specimen: PBMCs or T cells enriched from blood (not recorded which). The receptor was derived from a woman under 40 who had recovered from COVID-19. This rearrangement joins TRBV11-2 to TRBJ1-2, with 10 positions matching TRBD1. The chain's CDR3 is CASSLVGTGAGYGYTF. DNA of the CDR3: TGTGCCAGCAGCTTAGTTGGGACAGGGGCAGGATATGGCTACACCTTC.